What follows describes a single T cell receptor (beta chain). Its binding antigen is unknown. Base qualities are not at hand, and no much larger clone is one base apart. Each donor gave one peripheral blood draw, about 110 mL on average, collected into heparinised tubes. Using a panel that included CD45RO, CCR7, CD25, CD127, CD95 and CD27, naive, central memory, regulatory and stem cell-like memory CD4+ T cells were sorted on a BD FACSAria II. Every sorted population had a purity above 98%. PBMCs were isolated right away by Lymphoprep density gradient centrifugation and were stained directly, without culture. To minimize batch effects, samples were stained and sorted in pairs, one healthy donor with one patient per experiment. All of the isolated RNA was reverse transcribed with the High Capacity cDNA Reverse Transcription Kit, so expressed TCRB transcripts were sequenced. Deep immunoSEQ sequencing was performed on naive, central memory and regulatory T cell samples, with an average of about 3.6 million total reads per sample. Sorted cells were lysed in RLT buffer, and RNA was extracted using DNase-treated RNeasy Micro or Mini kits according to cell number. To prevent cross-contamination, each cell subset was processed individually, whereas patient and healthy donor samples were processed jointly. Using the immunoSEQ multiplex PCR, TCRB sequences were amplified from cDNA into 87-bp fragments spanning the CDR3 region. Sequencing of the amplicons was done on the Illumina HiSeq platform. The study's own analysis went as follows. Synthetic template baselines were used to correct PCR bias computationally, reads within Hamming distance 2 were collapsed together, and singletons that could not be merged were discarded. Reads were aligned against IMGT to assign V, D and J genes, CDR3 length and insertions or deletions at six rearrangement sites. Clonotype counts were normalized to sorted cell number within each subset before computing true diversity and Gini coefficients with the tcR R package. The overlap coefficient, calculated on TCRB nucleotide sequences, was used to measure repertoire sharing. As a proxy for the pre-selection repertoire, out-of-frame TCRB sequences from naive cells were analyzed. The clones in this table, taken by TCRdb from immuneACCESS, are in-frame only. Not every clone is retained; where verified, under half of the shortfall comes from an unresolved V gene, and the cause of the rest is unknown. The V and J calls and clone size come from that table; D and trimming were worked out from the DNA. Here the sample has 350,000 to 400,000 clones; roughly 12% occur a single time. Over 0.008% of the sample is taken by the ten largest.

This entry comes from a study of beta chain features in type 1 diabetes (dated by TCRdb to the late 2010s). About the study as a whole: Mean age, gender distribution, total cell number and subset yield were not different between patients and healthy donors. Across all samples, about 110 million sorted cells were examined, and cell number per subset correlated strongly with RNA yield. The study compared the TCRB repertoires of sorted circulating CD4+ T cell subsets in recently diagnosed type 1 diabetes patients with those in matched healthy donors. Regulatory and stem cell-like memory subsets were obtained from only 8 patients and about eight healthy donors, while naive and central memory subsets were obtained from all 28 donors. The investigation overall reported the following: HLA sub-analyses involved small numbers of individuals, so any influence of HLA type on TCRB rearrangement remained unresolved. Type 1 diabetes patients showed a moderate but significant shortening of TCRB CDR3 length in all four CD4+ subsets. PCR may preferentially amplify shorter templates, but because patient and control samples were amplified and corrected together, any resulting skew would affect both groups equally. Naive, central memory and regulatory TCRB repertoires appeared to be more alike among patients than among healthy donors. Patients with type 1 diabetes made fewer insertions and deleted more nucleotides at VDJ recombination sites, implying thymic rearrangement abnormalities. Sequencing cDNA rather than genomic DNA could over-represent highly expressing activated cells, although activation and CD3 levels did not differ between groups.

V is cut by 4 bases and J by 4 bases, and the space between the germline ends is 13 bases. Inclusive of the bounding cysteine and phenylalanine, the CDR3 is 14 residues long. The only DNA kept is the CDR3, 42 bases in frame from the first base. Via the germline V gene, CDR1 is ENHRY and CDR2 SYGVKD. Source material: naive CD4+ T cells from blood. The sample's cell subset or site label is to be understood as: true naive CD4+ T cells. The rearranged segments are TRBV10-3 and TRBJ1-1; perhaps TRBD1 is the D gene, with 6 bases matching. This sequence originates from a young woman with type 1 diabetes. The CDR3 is CAISATGLGTEAFF. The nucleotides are TGTGCCATCAGTGCCACAGGGTTGGGCACTGAAGCTTTCTTT.